The TCR beta chain described here comes from a study of cytomegalovirus exposure and HLA in healthy donors. Study-wide results and caveats: According to a later analysis, donors in an Asian-associated ancestry cluster reportedly had fewer N-insertions than the approximately 720-donor mean. Later analysis showed TCR association rates varying by HLA locus, highest for DRB1 and lowest for HLA-C.

PCR primers comprised 60 Vbeta and 13 Jbeta primers. The table came from immunoSEQ multiplex PCR; TCRdb's copy has only in-frame clones and leaves some out. The data show about 160,000 clones, 83% seen once. This clone was observed a handful of times. Its matching antigen is unknown. The specimen was PBMCs. This receptor was taken from a man aged 50-60 years in good health and CMV-seropositive.

CDR3 coding DNA: TGTGCCAGCAGTGAAGGGCTGGGACACCCATCCTACGAGCAGTACTTC. Encoded protein: CASSEGLGHPSYEQYF. The chain recombines TRBV6-1 with TRBJ2-7, with a possible D match to TRBD1 (6 bases). The CDR3 sequence is 16 residues long. The V end lost 1 base, the J end lost 1 base, and 14 bases lay between the germline ends. Germline V CDR1 and CDR2: MNHNS, SASEGT.